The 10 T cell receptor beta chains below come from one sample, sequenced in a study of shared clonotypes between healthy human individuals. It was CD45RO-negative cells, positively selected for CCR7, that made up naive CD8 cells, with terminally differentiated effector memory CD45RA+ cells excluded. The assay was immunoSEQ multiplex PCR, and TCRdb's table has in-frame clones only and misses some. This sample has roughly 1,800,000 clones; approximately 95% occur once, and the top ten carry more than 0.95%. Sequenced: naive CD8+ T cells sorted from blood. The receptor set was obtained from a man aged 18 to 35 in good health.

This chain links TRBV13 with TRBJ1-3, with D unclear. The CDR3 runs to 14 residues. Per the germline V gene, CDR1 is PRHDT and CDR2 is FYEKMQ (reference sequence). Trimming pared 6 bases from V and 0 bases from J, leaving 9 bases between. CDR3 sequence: CASSIGDSGNTIYF. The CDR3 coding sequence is TGTGCCAGCAGTATCGGGGACTCTGGAAACACCATATATTTT.

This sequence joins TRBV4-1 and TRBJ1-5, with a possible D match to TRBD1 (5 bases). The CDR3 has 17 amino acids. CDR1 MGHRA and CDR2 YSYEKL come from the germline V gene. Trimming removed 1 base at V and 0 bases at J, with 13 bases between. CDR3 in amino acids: CASSQVGTDYSNQPQHF. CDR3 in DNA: TGCGCCAGCAGCCAAGTGGGGACGGATTATAGCAATCAGCCCCAGCATTTT.

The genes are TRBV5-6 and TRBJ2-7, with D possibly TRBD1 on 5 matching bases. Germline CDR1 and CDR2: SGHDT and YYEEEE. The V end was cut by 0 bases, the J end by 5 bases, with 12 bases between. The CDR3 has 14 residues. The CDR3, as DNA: TGTGCCAGCAGCTTGGCCTGGGGCCGGGACGAGCAGTACTTC. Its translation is CASSLAWGRDEQYF. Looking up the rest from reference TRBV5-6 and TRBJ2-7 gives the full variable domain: DAGVTQSPTHLIKTRGQQVTLRCSPKSGHDTVSWYQQALGQGPQFIFQYYEEEERQRGNFPDRFSGHQFPNYSSELNVNALLLGDSALYLCASSLAWGRDEQYFGPGTRLTVT.

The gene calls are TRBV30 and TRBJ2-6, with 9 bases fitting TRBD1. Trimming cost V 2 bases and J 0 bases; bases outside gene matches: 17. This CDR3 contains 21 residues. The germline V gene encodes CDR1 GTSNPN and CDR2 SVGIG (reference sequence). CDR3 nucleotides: TGTGCCTGGAGTTCAGGCGTTGGGACAGGGTGGGACTTCTCTGGGGCCAACGTCCTGACTTTC. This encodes CAWSSGVGTGWDFSGANVLTF. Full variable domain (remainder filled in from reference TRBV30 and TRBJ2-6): SQTIHQWPATLVQPVGSPLSLECTVEGTSNPNLYWYRQAAGRGLQLLFYSVGIGQISSEVPQNLSASRPQDRQFILSSKKLLLSDSGFYLCAWSSGVGTGWDFSGANVLTFGAGSRLTVL.

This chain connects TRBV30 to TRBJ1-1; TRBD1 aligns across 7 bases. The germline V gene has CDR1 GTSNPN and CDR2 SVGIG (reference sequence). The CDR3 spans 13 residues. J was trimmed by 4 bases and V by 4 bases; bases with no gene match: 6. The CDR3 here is CAWNTGAGTEAFF. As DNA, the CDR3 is TGTGCCTGGAATACAGGGGCCGGCACTGAAGCTTTCTTT.

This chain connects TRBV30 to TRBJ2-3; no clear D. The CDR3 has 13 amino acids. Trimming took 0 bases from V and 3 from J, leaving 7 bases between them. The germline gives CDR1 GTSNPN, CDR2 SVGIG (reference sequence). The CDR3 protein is CAWSVVVTDTQYF. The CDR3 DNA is TGTGCCTGGAGTGTCGTAGTGACAGATACGCAGTATTTT.

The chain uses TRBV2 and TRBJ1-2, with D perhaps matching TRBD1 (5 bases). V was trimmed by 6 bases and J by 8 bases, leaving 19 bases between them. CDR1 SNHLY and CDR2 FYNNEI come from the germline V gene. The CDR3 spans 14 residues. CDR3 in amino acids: CASRQGHSSQGYTF. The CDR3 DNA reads TGTGCCAGCAGGCAAGGACACTCCTCTCAGGGCTACACCTTC.

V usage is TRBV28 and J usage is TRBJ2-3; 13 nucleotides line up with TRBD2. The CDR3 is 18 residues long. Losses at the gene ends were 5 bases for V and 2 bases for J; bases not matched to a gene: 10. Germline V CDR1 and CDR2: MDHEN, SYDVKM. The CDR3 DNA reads TGTGCCAGCAGTCCAACCGGACTAGCGGGGGATGTCACAGATACGCAGTATTTT. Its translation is CASSPTGLAGDVTDTQYF. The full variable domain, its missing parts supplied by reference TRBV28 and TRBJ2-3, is DVKVTQSSRYLVKRTGEKVFLECVQDMDHENMFWYRQDPGLGLRLIYFSYDVKMKEKGDIPEGYSVSREKKERFSLILESASTNQTSMYLCASSPTGLAGDVTDTQYFGPGTRLTVL.

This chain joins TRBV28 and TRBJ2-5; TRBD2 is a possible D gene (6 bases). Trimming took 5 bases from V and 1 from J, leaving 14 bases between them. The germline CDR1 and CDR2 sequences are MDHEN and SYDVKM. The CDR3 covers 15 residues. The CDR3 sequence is CASSLRDSAQETQYF. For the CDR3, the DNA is TGTGCCAGCAGTCTCCGGGACTCAGCCCAAGAGACCCAGTACTTC.

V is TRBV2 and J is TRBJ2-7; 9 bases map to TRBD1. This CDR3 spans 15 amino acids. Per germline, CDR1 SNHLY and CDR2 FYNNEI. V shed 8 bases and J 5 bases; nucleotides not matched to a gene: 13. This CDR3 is CASGDPRDRGDEQYF. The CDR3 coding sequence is TGTGCCAGCGGCGATCCTCGAGACAGGGGGGACGAGCAGTACTTC.